This TCR beta chain was captured by sequencing in a study of graft-versus-host responses after intestinal transplantation. Assay: immunoSEQ multiplex PCR; the TCRdb copy retains only in-frame clones and omits some. The table shows 9,500 to 15,000 clones, with approximately 93% occurring only once. After removal of 10 bases from V and 1 base from J, the junction contained 6 bases not matched to a gene. This CDR3 is built from 13 residues. Germline V gene lookup returns CDR1 MDHEN and CDR2 SYDVKM. This TCR came from a human patient who received an intestinal transplant, so some T cells may come from the graft donor. This specimen consisted of PBMCs, obtained roughly 110 days after intestinal transplant. The V and J genes are TRBV28 and TRBJ2-7; 8 bases fit TRBD1. CDR3: CANSGTGSYEQYF. CDR3 nucleotide sequence: TGTGCCAACTCCGGGACAGGATCCTACGAGCAGTACTTC.